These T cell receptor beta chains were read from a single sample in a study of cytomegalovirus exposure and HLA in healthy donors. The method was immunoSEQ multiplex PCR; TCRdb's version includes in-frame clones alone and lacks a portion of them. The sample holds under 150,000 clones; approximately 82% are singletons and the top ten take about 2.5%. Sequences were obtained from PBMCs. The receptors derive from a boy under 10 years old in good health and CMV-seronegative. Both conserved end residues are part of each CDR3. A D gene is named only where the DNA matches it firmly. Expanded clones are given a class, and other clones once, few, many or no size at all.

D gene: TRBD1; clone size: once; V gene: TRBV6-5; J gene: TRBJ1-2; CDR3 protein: CASSRQGSANYGYTF; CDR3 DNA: TGTGCCAGCAGTCGACAGGGATCAGCTAACTATGGCTACACCTTC
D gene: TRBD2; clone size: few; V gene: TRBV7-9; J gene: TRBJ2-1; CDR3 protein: CASSAGGGSPNEQFF; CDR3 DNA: TGTGCCAGCAGCGCCGGGGGGGGCTCCCCTAATGAGCAGTTCTTC
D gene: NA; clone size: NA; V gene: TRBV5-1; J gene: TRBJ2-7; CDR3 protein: CASSERDAYEQYF; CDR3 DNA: TGCGCCAGCAGTGAGAGGGATGCCTACGAGCAGTACTTC
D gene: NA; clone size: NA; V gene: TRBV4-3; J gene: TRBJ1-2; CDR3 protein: CASSSSGRGTYGYTF; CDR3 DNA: TGCGCCAGCAGCTCATCCGGGAGGGGTACCTATGGCTACACCTTC
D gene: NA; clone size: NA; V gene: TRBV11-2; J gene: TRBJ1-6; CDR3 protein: CASNPAGTWSYNSPLHF; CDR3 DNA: TGTGCCAGCAACCCTGCGGGGACGTGGTCCTATAATTCACCCCTCCACTTT
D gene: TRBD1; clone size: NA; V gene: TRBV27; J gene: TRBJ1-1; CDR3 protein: CASSLTGVAEAFF; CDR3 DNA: TGTGCCAGCAGTTTAACAGGGGTCGCTGAAGCTTTCTTT
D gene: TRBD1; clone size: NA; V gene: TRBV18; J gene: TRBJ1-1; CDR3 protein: CASSPAGTGMNTEAFF; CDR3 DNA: TGTGCCAGCTCACCAGCTGGGACAGGGATGAACACTGAAGCTTTCTTT
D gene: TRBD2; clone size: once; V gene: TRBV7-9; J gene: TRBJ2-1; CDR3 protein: CASSEPTSGGPSQFYEQFF; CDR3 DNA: TGTGCCAGCAGCGAGCCCACTAGCGGGGGGCCGAGTCAGTTCTATGAGCAGTTCTTC
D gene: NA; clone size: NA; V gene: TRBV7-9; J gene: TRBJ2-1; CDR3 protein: CASSLSPSSYNEQFF; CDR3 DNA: TGTGCCAGCAGCTTATCTCCTAGCTCCTACAATGAGCAGTTCTTC
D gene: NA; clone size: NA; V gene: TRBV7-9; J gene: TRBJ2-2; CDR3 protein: CASSSDRPPVANTGELFF; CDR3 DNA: TGTGCCAGCAGCTCCGACAGGCCTCCCGTCGCGAACACCGGGGAGCTGTTTTTT
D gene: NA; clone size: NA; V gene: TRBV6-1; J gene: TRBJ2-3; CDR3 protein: CASTETSSGTDTQYF; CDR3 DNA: TGTGCCAGCACTGAAACATCTAGCGGCACAGATACGCAGTATTTT
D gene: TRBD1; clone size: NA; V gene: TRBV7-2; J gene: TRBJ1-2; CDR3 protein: CASSSGQGRNF; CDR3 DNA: TGTGCCAGCAGCTCAGGACAGGGCAGAAACTTC
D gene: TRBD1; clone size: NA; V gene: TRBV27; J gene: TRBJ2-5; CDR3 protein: CASSLSLYRTGKGQEAQYF; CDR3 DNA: TGTGCCAGCAGTTTATCCTTATATCGGACAGGGAAAGGCCAAGAGGCCCAGTACTTC
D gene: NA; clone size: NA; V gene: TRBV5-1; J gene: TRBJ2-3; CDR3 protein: CASSLSSFTDTQYF; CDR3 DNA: TGCGCCAGCAGCTTGTCGAGCTTCACAGATACGCAGTATTTT
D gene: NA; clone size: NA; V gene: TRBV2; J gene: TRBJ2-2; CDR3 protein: CASSTVNTGELFF; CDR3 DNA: TGTGCCAGCTCCACGGTGAACACCGGGGAGCTGTTTTTT
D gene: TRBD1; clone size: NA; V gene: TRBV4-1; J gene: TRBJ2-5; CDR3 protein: CASSQTGGETQYF; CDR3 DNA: TGCGCCAGCAGCCAAACAGGGGGGGAGACCCAGTACTTC
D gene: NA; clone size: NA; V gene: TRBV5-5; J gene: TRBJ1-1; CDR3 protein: CASSLEWGGTEAFF; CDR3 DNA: TGTGCCAGCAGCTTGGAATGGGGGGGGACTGAAGCTTTCTTT